This T cell receptor beta chain was profiled in a study of blood T cell repertoires in COVID-19. Whole-study context: The samples span acute and convalescent COVID-19 from the United States, Italy and Spain.

Cohort allocation depended upon clinical history that participants reported. What the recovered Cohort 3 donors had was two negative PCRs, clearance, or symptom resolution. The method was immunoSEQ multiplex PCR; TCRdb's version includes in-frame clones alone and lacks a portion of them. The table lists a few hundred thousand clones, about nine tenths of them singletons. This CDR3 comprises 13 residues. The V and J ends lost 6 bases and 2 bases, in that order; junction bases with no gene match: 1. The V gene's germline CDR1 is SGHTA and CDR2 FQGNSA. The chain couples TRBV7-2 to TRBJ1-3, with 7 bases lining up with TRBD1. This clonotype was obtained from an older woman who had recovered from COVID-19. Sequenced input: PBMCs or T cells enriched from blood (not recorded which). The CDR3, as DNA: TGTGCCAGCAGTGACAGGGCTGGAAACACCATATATTTT. This encodes CASSDRAGNTIYF.